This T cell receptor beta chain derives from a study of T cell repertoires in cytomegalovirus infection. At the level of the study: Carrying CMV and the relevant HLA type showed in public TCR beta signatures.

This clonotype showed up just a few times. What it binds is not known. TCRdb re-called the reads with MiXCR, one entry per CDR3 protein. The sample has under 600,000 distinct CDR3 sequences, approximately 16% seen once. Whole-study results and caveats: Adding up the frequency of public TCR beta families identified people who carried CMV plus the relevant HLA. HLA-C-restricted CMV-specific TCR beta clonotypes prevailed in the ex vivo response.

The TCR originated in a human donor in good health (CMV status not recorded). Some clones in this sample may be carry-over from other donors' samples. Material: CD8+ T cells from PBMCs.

The CDR3 spells CSARGGGTPQETQYF. The DNA of the CDR3 is TGCAGTGCCCGAGGCGGCGGGACACCACAAGAGACCCAGTACTTC. The chain uses TRBV20-1 and TRBJ2-5; D assignment may be TRBD1 or TRBD2 (6 bases each). The V end lost 6 bases, the J end lost 2 bases, and 19 bases lay between the germline ends. In germline, CDR1 is DFQATT, CDR2 SNEGSKA (reference sequence). The CDR3 is made up of 15 amino acids.